This T cell receptor beta chain appears in the sequencing data of a study of T-cell reconstitution after alpha-beta-depleted transplantation in children. Germline V gene lookup returns CDR1 DFQATT and CDR2 SNEGSKA (reference sequence). The CDR3 spans 14 residues. Trimming at V came to 6 bases and at J to 5 bases, leaving 6 bases not matched to a gene. This clonotype was counted only a few times. Unique molecular identifiers were built into the TCRbeta library. TCRdb re-called the PCR reads through MiXCR, storing one row per CDR3 protein. The data show approximately 390,000 distinct CDR3 sequences, around 9.9% seen once.

The sample was PBMCs from the stem cell graft donor, taken from the stem cell graft. V is TRBV20-1 and J is TRBJ2-7, with 14 bases identical to TRBD2. The source is a human donor who donated a stem cell graft to a child with acute myeloid leukemia. CDR3 DNA: TGCAGTGCCCCGGGACTAGCGGGAGTTCACGAGCAGTACTTC. The encoded protein is CSAPGLAGVHEQYF.